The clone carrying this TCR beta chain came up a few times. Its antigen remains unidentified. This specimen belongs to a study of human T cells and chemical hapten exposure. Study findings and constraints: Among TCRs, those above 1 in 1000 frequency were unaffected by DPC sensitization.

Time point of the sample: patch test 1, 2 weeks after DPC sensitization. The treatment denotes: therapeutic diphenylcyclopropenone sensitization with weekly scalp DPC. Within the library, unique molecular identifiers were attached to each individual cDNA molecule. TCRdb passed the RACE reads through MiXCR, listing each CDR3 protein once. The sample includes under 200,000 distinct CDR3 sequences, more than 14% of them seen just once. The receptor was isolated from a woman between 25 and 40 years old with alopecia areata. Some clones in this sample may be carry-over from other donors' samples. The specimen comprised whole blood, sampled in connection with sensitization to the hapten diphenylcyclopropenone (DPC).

The CDR3: CASSAHAGTQGTEAFF. In nucleotides, the CDR3 is TGTGCCAGCAGCGCACATGCCGGGACCCAGGGCACTGAAGCTTTCTTT. J is TRBJ1-1 and V is TRBV7-3; a weak D match, TRBD1 (5 bases). V was clipped by 5 bases and J by 4 bases, with 20 bases between them. The CDR3 is made up of 16 amino acids. Germline V lookup: CDR1 SGHTA, CDR2 FQGTGA.